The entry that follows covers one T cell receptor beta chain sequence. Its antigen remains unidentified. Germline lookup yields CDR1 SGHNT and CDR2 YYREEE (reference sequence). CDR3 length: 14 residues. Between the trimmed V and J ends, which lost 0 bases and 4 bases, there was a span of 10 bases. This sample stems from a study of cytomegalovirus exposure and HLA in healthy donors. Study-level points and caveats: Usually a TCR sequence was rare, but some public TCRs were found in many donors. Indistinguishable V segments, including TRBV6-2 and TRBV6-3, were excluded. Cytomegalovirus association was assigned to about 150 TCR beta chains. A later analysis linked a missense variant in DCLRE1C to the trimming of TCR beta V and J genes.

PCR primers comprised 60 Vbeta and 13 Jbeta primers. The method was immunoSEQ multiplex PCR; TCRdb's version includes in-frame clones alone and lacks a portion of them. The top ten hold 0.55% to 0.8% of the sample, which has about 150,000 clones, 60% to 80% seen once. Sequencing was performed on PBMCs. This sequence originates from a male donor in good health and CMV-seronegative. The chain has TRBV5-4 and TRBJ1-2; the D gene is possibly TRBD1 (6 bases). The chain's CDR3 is CASSLDQGLYGYTF. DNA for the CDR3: TGTGCCAGCAGCTTGGATCAGGGGCTCTATGGCTACACCTTC.